This TCR beta chain was captured by sequencing in a study of T-cell memory formation after mild COVID-19 (dated by TCRdb to the early 2020s). Background on the whole study: Most TCR sequence clusters were specific to one of the two donors. Longitudinal TCRalpha and TCRbeta repertoire sequencing tracked T-cell clones expanding and contracting after mild COVID-19 in two donors. The cohort was made up of two young adult volunteers, one female and one male, who were previously healthy. General conclusions and limits of the study: The detection of some responding clones in pre-infection memory suggests that pre-existing cross-reactive memory T cells joined the SARS-CoV-2 response. Contracting CD4+ clones appeared mostly in the CM and EM memory subsets, whereas CD8+ clones were enriched in EMRA. Clones contracting from day 15 to 85 had balanced CD4/CD8 phenotypes, while a second wave expanding from day 15 to 37 was biased towards CD4+. SARS-CoV-2 specificity of the second-wave clones peaking on day 37 was not confirmed. Only a couple of mild cases were covered by the study, and larger cohorts that include severe cases with pre-infection samples were considered necessary.

This clonotype was seen only a few times. Its antigen is currently not known. Base qualities are missing; no much larger clone stands one base away. Trimming takes 6 bases from V and 8 bases from J, and the germline ends sit 17 bases apart. CDR1 DFQATT and CDR2 SNEGSKA were looked up in the germline V gene (reference sequence). Reading from cysteine to phenylalanine, the CDR3 counts 13 amino acids. Only the CDR3 DNA is retained, 39 bases long and in frame from the first base. The sequencer was an Illumina NovaSeq 6000. Using 5'RACE with constant-segment primers, TCRalpha and TCRbeta cDNA libraries were constructed, with sample barcodes and unique molecular identifiers added in the process. RNA was extracted from every sample with Trizol reagent. Library amplification was performed in two PCR steps, and a second sample barcode and Illumina TruSeq adapters were introduced in the second step. Sequencing of the libraries was done on an Illumina NovaSeq, producing 2 x 150 bp paired-end reads. In the authors' own workflow: With migec v1.2.7, reads were demultiplexed and then collapsed into UMI-guided consensus sequences. Using mixcr v2.1.11, UMI consensuses were aligned to TRA and TRB V and J templates and then assembled into clonotypes. Clonotypes were classified as expanded or contracted when called significant by both edgeR and NoisET, with noise models trained on biological replicates. For edgeR calls, the thresholds were a false discovery rate-adjusted p below 0.01 and a log2 fold-change of 1. PCA with hierarchical clustering of max-normalized trajectories of the 1000 most abundant clonotypes was used as exploratory dynamics analysis. Each responding clone was given a CD4 or CD8 phenotype based on the CD4+ and CD8+ repertoires, which had been sequenced separately. TCRdb reprocessing: public reads trimmed at Q25 with fastp, clones called with MiXCR, in-frame beta chains kept. Merged by CDR3 protein, the rows form single entries marked with the most common genes and DNA. The V and J calls were not made by the authors but by TCRdb's processing. Here the sample has some 330,000 distinct CDR3 sequences; around a fifth occur a single time. The ten largest clones represent about an eighth of the sample.

Ficoll-Paque density gradient centrifugation was used to isolate PBMCs. Recombination linked TRBV20-1 to TRBJ2-1; TRBD2 is a possible D gene, resting on 5 matching bases. The TCR was taken from an adult woman who had mild COVID-19 (a few samples of this study predate the infection). The sample titles of this study are shuffled in the database, so cell type and time point are left out; the donor was told from shared clones. Material: PBMCs or a T cell subset sorted from them (not recorded which). The CDR3 protein sequence reads: CSATGKAWHEQFF. The bases read TGCAGTGCCACCGGGAAAGCTTGGCATGAGCAGTTCTTC.